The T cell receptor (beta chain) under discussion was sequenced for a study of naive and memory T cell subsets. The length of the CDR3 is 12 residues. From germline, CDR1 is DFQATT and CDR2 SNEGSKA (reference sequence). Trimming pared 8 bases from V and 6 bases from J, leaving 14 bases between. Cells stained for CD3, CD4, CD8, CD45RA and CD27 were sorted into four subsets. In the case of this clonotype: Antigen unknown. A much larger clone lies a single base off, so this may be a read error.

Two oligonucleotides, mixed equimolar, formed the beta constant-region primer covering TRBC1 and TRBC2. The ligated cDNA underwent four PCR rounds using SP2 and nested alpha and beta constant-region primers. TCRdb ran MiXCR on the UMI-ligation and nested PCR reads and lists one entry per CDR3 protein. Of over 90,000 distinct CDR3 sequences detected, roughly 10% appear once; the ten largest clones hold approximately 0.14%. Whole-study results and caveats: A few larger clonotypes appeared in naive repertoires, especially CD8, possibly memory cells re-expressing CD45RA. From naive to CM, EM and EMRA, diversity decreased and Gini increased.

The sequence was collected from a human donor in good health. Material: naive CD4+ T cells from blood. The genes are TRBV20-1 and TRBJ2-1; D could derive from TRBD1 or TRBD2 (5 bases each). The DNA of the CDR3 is TGCAGTTCATTACGGGGACCCAATGAGCAGTTCTTC. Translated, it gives CSSLRGPNEQFF.